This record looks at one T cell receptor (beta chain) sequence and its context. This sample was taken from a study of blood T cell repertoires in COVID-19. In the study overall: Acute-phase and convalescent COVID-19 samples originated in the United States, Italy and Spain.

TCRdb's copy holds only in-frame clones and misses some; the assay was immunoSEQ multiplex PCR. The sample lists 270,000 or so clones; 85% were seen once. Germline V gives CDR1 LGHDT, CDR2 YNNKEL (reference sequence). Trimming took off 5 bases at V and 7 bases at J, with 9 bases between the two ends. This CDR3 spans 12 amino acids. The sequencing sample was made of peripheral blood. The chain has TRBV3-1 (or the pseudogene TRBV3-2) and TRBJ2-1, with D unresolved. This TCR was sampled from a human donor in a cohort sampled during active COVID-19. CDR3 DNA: TGTGCCAGCAGCACCCGTACTAATGAGCAGTTCTTC. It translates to CASSTRTNEQFF.